Given below is one T cell receptor beta chain in context. The target antigen is unknown. The CDR3 sequence is 14 residues long. Germline V gene data show CDR1 as LGHDT and CDR2 as YNNKEL (reference sequence). With 5 bases removed from V and 2 bases from J, the gap between germline ends came to 9 bases. The entry originates in a study of human T cells and chemical hapten exposure. Study outcomes and limitations: With regard to DPC sensitization, TCRs above 1 in 1000 frequency did not change.

Noted time point: healthy volunteer bleed at 2 weeks. Unseparated into fractions, whole blood served as the source from which total RNA was extracted. TCRdb used MiXCR to reprocess the RACE reads, holding one entry per CDR3 protein. The sample lists some 120,000 distinct CDR3 sequences, approximately 10% seen once, with 1.5% to 2% in the top ten. The origin of this receptor is a male donor in good health. Some clones in this sample may be carry-over from other donors' samples. The sample comprised whole blood. The chain carries TRBV3-1 and TRBJ2-2; D gene uncertain. CDR3 in DNA: TGTGCCAGCAGCGGGCCCGCTAACACCGGGGAGCTGTTTTTT. Its protein product is CASSGPANTGELFF.